The 13 T cell receptor beta chains presented below share a single source sample, sequenced in a study of blood T cell repertoires in COVID-19. Assay used: immunoSEQ multiplex PCR; TCRdb lists only in-frame clones, some missing. The profile shows approximately 280,000 clones, 75% to 95% of them singletons. What was sequenced was peripheral blood. The source of these receptors is a woman in her twenties or thirties with COVID-19, enrolled during active disease.

The V call is TRBV28, the J call TRBJ1-5, with 7 nucleotides matching TRBD1. Unmatched junction bases numbered 5, after V lost 7 bases and J lost 5 bases. Germline V gene lookup returns CDR1 MDHEN and CDR2 SYDVKM. There are 13 residues in the CDR3. In DNA, the CDR3 is TGTGCCAGCAAAGGGGGCTTTGATCAGCCCCAGCATTTT. Translated, it gives CASKGGFDQPQHF.

The V gene is TRBV19, the J gene TRBJ1-1; TRBD1 aligns across 9 bases. CDR1 is LNHDA and CDR2 is SQIVND in the germline V gene (reference sequence). CDR3 length equals 13 residues. J was trimmed by 3 bases and V by 8 bases; bases with no gene match: 4. The CDR3 loop reads CASRGQGYTEAFF. CDR3 DNA sequence: TGTGCCAGTCGGGGACAGGGTTACACTGAAGCTTTCTTT.

V and J are TRBV5-1 and TRBJ2-2; 7 bases match TRBD1. V lost 4 bases to trimming and J lost 6 bases; unmatched junction nucleotides: 3. The CDR3 runs to 13 residues. Per the germline V gene, CDR1 is SGHRS and CDR2 is YFSETQ. The CDR3 reads CASSDRVPGELFF. The CDR3 DNA reads as TGCGCCAGCAGCGACAGGGTGCCCGGGGAGCTGTTTTTT.

J is TRBJ1-6 and V is TRBV5-1, with D unresolved. The CDR3 length is 14 residues. The V gene's germline CDR1 is SGHRS and CDR2 YFSETQ. Trimming took 2 bases from V and 6 from J, leaving 9 bases between them. CDR3 sequence reads: CASSLGGGNSPLHF. The CDR3 nucleotides read TGCGCCAGCAGCTTAGGCGGTGGTAATTCACCCCTCCACTTT.

The chain has TRBV10-3 and TRBJ2-3, with D perhaps TRBD2 (6 bases). The CDR3 extends over 14 amino acids. Looked up from germline, CDR1 is ENHRY and CDR2 is SYGVKD. Trimming left V 6 bases short and J 2 bases short, with 12 bases between. This chain's CDR3 is CAIRTGADTDTQYF. For the CDR3, the DNA is TGTGCCATCAGGACGGGAGCAGACACAGATACGCAGTATTTT.

V and J are TRBV6-5 and TRBJ1-3; perhaps TRBD1 as D (5 bases). Germline lookup yields CDR1 MNHEY and CDR2 SVGAGI. The CDR3 extends over 15 amino acids. Trimming took off 7 bases at V and 0 bases at J, with 13 bases between the two ends. As DNA, the CDR3 is TGTGCCAGCAAGTTCTTGGGACTCTCTGGAAACACCATATATTTT. This translates into CASKFLGLSGNTIYF.

The chain combines TRBV9 with TRBJ2-7; 8 bases agree with TRBD2. This CDR3 is 13 amino acids long. The germline gives CDR1 SGDLS, CDR2 YYNGEE. J lost 3 bases, V lost 7 bases, and 6 bases had no gene match. The CDR3 region has the DNA TGTGCCAGCGCGGAGCGGGAGTACTACGAGCAGTACTTC. It yields the protein CASAEREYYEQYF.

This clone has just a few counts. CDR3 bases: TGTGCCAGCAGTTACCCTGGGACAGGGGATATTTCCCCCTATAATTCACCCCTCCACTTT. It specifies CASSYPGTGDISPYNSPLHF. This chain connects TRBV28 to TRBJ1-6, with 10 bases matching TRBD1. This CDR3 contains 20 residues. Germline CDR1 reads MDHEN; CDR2 reads SYDVKM. V was pared by 4 bases and J by 2 bases, with 14 bases of the junction left unmatched.

This clone showed up just once. The V and J genes are TRBV6-2 or TRBV6-3 and TRBJ2-3; no clear D. Germline CDR1 MNHEY, CDR2 SVGEGT. CDR3 length: 17 residues. V was pared by 2 bases and J by 0 bases, with 15 bases between. CDR3 sequence (DNA): TGTGCCAGCAGTTACCCTCCAGAGCGTCTTAGCACAGATACGCAGTATTTT. This codes for CASSYPPERLSTDTQYF.

This clone was detected only a few times. The CDR3 spells CASAGRVSNQPQHF. Here the CDR3 DNA reads TGTGCCAGCGCTGGGAGGGTTAGCAATCAGCCCCAGCATTTT. The chain joins TRBV7-9 to TRBJ1-5; no clear D gene. CDR1 and CDR2 from the germline V gene are SEHNR and FQNEAQ (reference sequence). This CDR3 region has 14 residues. The V gene lost 8 bases and the J gene lost 0 bases, with 11 bases spanning the gap.

In this sample, this clone turned up once. This CDR3 is CASRRGGNYGYTF. The CDR3 coding sequence is TGTGCCAGCAGGCGGGGGGGAAACTATGGCTACACCTTC. J is TRBJ1-2 and V is TRBV5-5, with D possibly being TRBD1 (5 bases). Trimming stripped 5 bases from V and 2 bases from J, with 10 bases between. Looked up from germline, CDR1 is SGHKS and CDR2 is YYEKEE (reference sequence). CDR3 length equals 13 residues.

The rearrangement uses TRBV5-1 and TRBJ2-7, with 15 bases fitting TRBD2. Germline loops: CDR1 SGHRS, CDR2 YFSETQ. Trimming cost V 4 bases and J 0 bases; bases outside gene matches: 8. The CDR3 sequence is 18 residues long. CDR3 sequence (DNA): TGCGCCAGCAGCGTCCGGACTAGCGGGAGGGTGGACTCCTACGAGCAGTACTTC. Translated: CASSVRTSGRVDSYEQYF.

The chain combines TRBV24-1 with TRBJ2-1, with D possibly matching TRBD2 (6 bases). CDR1 is KGHDR and CDR2 is SFDVKD in the germline V gene. CDR3 length: 15 amino acids. V was pared by 6 bases and J by 1 base, with 12 bases between. This CDR3 is CATSRSGRSYNEQFF. The CDR3 DNA sequence: TGTGCCACCAGTAGGTCAGGGAGGTCCTACAATGAGCAGTTCTTC.